The present entry profiles one T cell receptor (beta chain) with its context. This sample is part of a study of OX40 agonist ivuxolimab in advanced cancers. At the level of the study: Of the patients, three showed partial responses, one with hepatocellular carcinoma and two with cutaneous melanoma.

The germline gives CDR1 SEHNR, CDR2 FQNEAQ (reference sequence). The CDR3 spans 14 residues. V was shortened by 4 bases and J by 6 bases, with 14 bases between the two germline ends. The protocol was immunoSEQ multiplex PCR, while the TCRdb copy is restricted to in-frame clones and leaves out a portion. The sample lists about 46,000 clones; roughly nine tenths were seen once. The TCR comes from an adult with an advanced solid tumor such as melanoma, head and neck, liver or kidney cancer. The chain recombines TRBV7-9 with TRBJ2-3, with a weak D call TRBD2 (6 bases). This sample comprised CD4+ or CD8+ T cells sorted from blood, obtained in a trial of the OX40 agonist ivuxolimab. CDR3: CASSSSGGGDTQYF. The CDR3 DNA reads TGTGCCAGCAGCTCCTCCGGGGGTGGGGATACGCAGTATTTT.